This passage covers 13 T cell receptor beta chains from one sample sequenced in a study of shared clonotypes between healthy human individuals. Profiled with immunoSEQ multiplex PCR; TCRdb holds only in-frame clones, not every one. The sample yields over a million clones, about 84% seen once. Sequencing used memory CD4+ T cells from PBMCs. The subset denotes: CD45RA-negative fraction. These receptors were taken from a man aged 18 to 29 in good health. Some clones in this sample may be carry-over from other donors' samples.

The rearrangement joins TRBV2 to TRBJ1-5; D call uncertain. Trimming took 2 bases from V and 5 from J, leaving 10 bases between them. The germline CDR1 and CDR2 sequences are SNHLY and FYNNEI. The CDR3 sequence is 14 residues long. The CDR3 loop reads CASSESSRDQPQHF. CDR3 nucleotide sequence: TGTGCCAGCAGTGAAAGTTCTAGGGATCAGCCCCAGCATTTT.

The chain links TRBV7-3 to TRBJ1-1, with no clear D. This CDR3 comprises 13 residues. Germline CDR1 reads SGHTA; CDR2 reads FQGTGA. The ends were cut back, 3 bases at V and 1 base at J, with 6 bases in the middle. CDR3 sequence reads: CASSFDGNTEAFF. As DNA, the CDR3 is TGTGCCAGCAGCTTTGACGGGAACACTGAAGCTTTCTTT.

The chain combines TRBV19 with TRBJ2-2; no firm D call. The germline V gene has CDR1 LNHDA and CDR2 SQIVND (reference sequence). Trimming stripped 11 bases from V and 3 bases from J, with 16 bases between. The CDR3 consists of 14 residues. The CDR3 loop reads CAASTLQYTGELFF. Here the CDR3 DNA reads TGTGCCGCGTCTACCCTACAGTACACCGGGGAGCTGTTTTTT.

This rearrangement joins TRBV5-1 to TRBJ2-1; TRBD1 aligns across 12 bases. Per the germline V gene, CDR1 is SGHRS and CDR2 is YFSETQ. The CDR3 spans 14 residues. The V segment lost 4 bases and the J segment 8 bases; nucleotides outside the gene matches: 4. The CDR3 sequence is CASSTGTGGHEQFF. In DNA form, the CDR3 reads TGCGCCAGCAGCACCGGGACAGGGGGCCATGAGCAGTTCTTC.

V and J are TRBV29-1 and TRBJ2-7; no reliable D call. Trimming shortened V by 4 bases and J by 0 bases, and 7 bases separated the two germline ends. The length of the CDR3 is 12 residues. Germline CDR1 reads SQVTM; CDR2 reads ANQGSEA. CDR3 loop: CSVAASSYEQYF. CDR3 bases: TGCAGCGTTGCGGCCAGCTCCTACGAGCAGTACTTC.

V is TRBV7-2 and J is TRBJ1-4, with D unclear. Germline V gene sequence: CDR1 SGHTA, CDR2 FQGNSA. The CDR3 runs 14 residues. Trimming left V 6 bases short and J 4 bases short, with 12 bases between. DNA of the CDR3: TGTGCCAGCAGTTACAGAAGATTTAATGAAAAACTGTTTTTT. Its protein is CASSYRRFNEKLFF.

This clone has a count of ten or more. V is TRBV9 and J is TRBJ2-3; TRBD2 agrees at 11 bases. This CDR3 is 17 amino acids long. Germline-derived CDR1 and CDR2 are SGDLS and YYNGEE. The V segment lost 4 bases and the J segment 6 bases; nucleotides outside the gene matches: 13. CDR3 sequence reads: CASSLAPVAGGGDTQYF. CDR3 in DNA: TGTGCCAGCAGCTTGGCCCCCGTAGCGGGAGGGGGGGATACGCAGTATTTT.

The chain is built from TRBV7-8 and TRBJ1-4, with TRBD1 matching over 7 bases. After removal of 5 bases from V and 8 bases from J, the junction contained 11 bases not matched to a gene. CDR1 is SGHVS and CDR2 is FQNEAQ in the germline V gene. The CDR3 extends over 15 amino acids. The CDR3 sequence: CASSPNRGMREKLFF. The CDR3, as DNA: TGTGCCAGCAGCCCCAACAGGGGTATGAGGGAAAAACTGTTTTTT.

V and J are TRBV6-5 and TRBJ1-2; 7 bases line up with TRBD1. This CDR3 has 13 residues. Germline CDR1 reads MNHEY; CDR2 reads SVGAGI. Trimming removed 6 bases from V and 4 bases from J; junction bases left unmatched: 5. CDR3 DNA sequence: TGTGCCAGCAGAGGGGACAGATCCTATGGCTACACCTTC. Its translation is CASRGDRSYGYTF.

The CDR3 is CASSLDGAAEQYF. The CDR3, as DNA: TGTGCCAGCAGCCTAGACGGAGCCGCGGAGCAGTACTTC. This chain links TRBV7-9 with TRBJ2-7; D remains ambiguous. Germline CDR1 SEHNR, CDR2 FQNEAQ (reference sequence). The CDR3 sequence is 13 residues long. V was pared by 5 bases and J by 7 bases, with 15 bases between.

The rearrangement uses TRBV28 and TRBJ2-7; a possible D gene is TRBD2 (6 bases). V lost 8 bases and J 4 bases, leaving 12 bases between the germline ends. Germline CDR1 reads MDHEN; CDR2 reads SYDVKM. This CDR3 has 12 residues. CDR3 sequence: CASATTRYEQYF. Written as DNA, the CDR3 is TGTGCCAGCGCTACGACTAGATACGAGCAGTACTTC. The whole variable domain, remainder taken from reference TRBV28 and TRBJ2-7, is DVKVTQSSRYLVKRTGEKVFLECVQDMDHENMFWYRQDPGLGLRLIYFSYDVKMKEKGDIPEGYSVSREKKERFSLILESASTNQTSMYLCASATTRYEQYFGPGTRLTVT.

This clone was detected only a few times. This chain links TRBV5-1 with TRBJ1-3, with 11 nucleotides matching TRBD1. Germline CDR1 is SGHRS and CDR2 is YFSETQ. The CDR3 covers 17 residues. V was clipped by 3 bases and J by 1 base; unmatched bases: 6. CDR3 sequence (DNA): TGCGCCAGCAGCTATCTTGGACAGGGGGCTTCTGGAAACACCATATATTTT. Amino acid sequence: CASSYLGQGASGNTIYF.

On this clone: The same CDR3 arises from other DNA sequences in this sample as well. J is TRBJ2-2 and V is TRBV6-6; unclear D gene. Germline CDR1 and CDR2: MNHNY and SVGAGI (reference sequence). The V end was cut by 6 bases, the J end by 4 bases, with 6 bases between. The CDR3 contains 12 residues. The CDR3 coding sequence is TGTGCCAGCAGGGTTGGCACCGGGGAGCTGTTTTTT. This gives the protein CASRVGTGELFF.